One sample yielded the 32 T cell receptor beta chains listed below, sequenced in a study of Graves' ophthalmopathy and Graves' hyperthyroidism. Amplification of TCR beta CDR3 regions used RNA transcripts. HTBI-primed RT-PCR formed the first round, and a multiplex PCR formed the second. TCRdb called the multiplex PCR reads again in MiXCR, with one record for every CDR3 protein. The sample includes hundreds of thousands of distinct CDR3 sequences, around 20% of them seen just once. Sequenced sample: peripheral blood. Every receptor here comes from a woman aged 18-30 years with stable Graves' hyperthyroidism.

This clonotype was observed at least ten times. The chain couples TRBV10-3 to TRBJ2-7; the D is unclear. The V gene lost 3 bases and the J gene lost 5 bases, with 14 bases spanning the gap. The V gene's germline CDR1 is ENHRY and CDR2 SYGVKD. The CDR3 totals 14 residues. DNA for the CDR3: TGTGCCATCAGTGATTGGGCAGAAAACAACGAGCAGTACTTC. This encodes CAISDWAENNEQYF.

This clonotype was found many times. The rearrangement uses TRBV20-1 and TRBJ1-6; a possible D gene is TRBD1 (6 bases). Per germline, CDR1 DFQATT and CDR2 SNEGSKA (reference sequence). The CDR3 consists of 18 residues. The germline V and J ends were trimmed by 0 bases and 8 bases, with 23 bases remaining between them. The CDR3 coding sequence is TGCAGTGCTAGAGATCCAGAGACAGGTTTCGGTATAGATTCACCCCTCCACTTT. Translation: CSARDPETGFGIDSPLHF.

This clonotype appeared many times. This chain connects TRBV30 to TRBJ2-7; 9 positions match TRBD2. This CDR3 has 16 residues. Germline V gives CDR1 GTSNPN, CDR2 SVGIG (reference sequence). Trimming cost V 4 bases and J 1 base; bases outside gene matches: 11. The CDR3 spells CAWNVAGAPFSYEQYF. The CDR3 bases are TGTGCCTGGAACGTAGCGGGGGCACCCTTTTCCTACGAGCAGTACTTC.

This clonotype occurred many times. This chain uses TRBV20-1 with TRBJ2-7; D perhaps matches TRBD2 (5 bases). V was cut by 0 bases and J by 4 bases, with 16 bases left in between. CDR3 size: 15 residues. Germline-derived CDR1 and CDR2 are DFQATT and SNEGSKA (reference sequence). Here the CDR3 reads CSARDSREFVYEQYF. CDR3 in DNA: TGCAGTGCTAGAGATAGTCGGGAATTTGTGTACGAGCAGTACTTC.

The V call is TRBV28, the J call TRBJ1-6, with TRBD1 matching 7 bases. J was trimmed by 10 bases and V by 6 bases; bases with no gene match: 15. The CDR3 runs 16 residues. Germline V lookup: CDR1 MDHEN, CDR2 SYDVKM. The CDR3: CASRMGDSSLNSPLHF. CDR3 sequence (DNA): TGTGCCAGCAGGATGGGGGACAGCTCCTTGAACTCACCCCTCCACTTT.

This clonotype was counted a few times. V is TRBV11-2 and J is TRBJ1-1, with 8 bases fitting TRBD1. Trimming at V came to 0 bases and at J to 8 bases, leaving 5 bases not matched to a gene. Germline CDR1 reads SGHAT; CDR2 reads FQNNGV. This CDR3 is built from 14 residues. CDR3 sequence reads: CASSLDGTGGEAFF. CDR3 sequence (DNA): TGTGCCAGCAGCTTAGACGGGACAGGAGGCGAAGCTTTCTTT.

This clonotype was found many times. The DNA of the CDR3 is TGTGCCAGCAGCTCGGTAGCGGGATTCCCTCAAGAGACCCAGTACTTC. It specifies CASSSVAGFPQETQYF. The chain joins TRBV7-8 to TRBJ2-5, with 8 bases lining up with TRBD2. V lost 4 bases to trimming and J lost 2 bases; unmatched junction nucleotides: 9. CDR1 is SGHVS, CDR2 FQNEAQ, per germline. The CDR3 is made up of 16 amino acids.

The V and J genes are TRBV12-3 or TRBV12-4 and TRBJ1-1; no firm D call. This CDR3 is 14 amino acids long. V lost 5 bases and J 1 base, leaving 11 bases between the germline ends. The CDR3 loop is CASSPGGPNTEAFF. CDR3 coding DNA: TGTGCCAGCAGTCCTGGTGGCCCGAACACTGAAGCTTTCTTT.

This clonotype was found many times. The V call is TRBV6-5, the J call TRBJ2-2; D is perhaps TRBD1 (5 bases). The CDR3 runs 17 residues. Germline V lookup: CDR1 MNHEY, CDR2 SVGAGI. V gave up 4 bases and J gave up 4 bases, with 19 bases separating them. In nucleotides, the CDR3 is TGTGCCAGCAGTTCCCCCTTAGATGGGGCTGGCACCGGGGAGCTGTTTTTT. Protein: CASSSPLDGAGTGELFF.

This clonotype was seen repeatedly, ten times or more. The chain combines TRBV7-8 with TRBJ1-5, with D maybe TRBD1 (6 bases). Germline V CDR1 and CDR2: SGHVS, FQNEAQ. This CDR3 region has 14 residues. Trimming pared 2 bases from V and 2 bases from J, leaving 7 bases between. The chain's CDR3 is CASSLRTGNQPQHF. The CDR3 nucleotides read TGTGCCAGCAGCTTACGGACAGGCAATCAGCCCCAGCATTTT.

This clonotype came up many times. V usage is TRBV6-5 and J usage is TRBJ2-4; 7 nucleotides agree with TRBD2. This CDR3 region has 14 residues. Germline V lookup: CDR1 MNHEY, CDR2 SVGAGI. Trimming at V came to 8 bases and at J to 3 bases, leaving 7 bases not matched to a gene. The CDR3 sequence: CASSRLASKNIQYF. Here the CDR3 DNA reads TGTGCCAGCTCAAGACTAGCCAGCAAAAACATTCAGTACTTC.

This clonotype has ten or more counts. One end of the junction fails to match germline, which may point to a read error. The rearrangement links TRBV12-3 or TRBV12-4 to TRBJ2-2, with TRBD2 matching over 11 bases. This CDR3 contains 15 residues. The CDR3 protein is CAGSPLAGATGELFF. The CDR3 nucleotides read TGTGCCGGCAGTCCACTAGCGGGAGCAACCGGGGAGCTGTTTTTT.

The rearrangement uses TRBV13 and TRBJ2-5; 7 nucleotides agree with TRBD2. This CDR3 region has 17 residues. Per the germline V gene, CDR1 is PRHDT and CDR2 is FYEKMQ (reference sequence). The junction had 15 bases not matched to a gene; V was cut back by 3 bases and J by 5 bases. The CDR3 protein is CASSFGGEGGQRETQYF. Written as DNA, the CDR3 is TGTGCCAGCAGCTTTGGGGGGGAAGGCGGCCAACGGGAGACCCAGTACTTC.

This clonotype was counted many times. This CDR3 is CSARPNYGYTF. In nucleotides, the CDR3 is TGCAGTGCTAGGCCTAACTATGGCTACACCTTC. The rearrangement links TRBV20-1 to TRBJ1-2; D remains ambiguous. CDR1 and CDR2 (germline): DFQATT, SNEGSKA (reference sequence). Deletions cut 3 bases from V and 0 bases from J, with 2 bases between. The CDR3 is 11 amino acids.

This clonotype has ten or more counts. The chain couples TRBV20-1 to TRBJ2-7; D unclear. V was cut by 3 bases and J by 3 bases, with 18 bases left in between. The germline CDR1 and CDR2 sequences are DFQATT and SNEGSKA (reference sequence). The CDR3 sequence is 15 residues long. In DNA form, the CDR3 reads TGCAGTGCTAGGGCTCAGTCGAGAAACGTCTACGAGCAGTACTTC. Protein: CSARAQSRNVYEQYF.

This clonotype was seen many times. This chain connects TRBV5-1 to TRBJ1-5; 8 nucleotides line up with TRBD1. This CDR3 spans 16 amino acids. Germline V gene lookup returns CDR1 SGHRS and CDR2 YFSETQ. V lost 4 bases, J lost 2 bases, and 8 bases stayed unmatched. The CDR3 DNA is TGCGCCAGCAGCCCGGACAGGGCCAGGGGCAATCAGCCCCAGCATTTT. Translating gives CASSPDRARGNQPQHF.

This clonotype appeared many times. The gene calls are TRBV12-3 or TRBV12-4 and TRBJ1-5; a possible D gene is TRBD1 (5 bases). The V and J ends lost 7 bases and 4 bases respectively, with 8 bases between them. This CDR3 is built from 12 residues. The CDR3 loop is CASKYRNQPQHF. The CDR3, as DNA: TGTGCCAGCAAATACAGGAATCAGCCCCAGCATTTT.

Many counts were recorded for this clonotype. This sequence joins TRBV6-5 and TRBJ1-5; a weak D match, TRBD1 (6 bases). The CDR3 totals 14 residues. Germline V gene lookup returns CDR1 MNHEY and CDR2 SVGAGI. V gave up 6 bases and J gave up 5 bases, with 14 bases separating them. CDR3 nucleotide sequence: TGTGCCAGCAGCTCAAGGGGGGCGGATCAGCCCCAGCATTTT. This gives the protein CASSSRGADQPQHF.

For the CDR3, the DNA is TGTGCCAGTAGGCCGGGACAGACCAACACCGGGGAGCTGTTTTTT. This translates into CASRPGQTNTGELFF. This chain connects TRBV19 to TRBJ2-2, with TRBD1 identical over 7 bases. CDR1 and CDR2 from the germline V gene are LNHDA and SQIVND (reference sequence). V lost 6 bases to trimming and J lost 2 bases; unmatched junction nucleotides: 6. The CDR3 is made up of 15 amino acids.

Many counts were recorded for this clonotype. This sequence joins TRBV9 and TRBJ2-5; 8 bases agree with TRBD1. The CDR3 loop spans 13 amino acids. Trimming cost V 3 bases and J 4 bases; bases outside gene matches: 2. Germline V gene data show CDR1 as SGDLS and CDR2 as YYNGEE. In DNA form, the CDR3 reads TGTGCCAGCAGCGCAGGGGGCTTAGAGACCCAGTACTTC. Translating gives CASSAGGLETQYF.

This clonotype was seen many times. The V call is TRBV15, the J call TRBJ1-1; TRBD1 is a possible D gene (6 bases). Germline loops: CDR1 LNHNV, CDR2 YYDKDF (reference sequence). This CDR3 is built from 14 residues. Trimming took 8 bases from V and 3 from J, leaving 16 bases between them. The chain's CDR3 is CATGGARPDTEAFF. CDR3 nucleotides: TGTGCCACCGGGGGGGCGCGGCCAGACACTGAAGCTTTCTTT.

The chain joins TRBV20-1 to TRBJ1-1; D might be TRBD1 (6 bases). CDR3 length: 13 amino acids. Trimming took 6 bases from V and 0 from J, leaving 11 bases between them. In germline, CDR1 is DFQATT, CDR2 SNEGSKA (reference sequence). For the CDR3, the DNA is TGCAGTGCCGAAAGGGGGGTGAACACTGAAGCTTTCTTT. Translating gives CSAERGVNTEAFF.

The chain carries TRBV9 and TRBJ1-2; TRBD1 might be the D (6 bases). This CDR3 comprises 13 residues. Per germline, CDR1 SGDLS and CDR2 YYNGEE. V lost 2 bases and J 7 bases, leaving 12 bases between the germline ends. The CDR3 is CASSVEGGTGYTF. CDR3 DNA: TGTGCCAGCAGCGTGGAGGGGGGGACTGGCTACACCTTC.

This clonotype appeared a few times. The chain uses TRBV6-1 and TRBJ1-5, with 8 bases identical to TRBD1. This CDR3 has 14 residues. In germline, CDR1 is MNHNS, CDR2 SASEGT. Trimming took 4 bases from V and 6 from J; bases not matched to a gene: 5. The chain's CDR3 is CASSGGQGGQPQHF. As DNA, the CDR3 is TGTGCCAGCAGTGGCGGACAGGGTGGTCAGCCCCAGCATTTT.

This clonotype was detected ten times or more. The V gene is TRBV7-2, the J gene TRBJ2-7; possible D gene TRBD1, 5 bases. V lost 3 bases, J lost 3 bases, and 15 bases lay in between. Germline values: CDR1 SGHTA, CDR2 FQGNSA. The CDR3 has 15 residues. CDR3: CASSFLPQAIYEQYF. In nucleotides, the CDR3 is TGTGCCAGCAGCTTTCTTCCACAGGCGATCTACGAGCAGTACTTC.

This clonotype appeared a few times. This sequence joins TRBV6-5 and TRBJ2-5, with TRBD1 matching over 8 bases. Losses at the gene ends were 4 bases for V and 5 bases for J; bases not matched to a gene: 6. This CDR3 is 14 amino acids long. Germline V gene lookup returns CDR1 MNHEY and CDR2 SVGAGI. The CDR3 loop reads CASSSRTGRETQYF. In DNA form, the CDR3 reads TGTGCCAGCAGTTCACGGACAGGGCGGGAGACCCAGTACTTC.

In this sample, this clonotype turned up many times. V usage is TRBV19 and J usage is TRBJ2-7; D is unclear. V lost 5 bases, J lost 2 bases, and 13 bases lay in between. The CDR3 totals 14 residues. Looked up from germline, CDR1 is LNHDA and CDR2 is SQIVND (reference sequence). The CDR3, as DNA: TGTGCCAGTAGTTTCGGGTCCTGGGCCTACGAGCAGTACTTC. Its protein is CASSFGSWAYEQYF.

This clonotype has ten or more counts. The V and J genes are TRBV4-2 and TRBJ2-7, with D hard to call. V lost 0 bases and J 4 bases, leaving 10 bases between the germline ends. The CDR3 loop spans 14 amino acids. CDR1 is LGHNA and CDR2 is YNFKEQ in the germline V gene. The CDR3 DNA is TGTGCCAGCAGCCAAGAGGAACGGTTTTACGAGCAGTACTTC. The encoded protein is CASSQEERFYEQYF.

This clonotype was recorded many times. The CDR3 DNA is TGTGCCACCAAACCGGACAGGGAATCCTACGAGCAGTACTTC. Its translation: CATKPDRESYEQYF. The chain recombines TRBV2 with TRBJ2-7; TRBD1 matches 8 bases. The CDR3 runs 14 residues. V gave up 10 bases and J gave up 1 base; unmatched junction bases: 9. Germline V CDR1 and CDR2: SNHLY, FYNNEI.

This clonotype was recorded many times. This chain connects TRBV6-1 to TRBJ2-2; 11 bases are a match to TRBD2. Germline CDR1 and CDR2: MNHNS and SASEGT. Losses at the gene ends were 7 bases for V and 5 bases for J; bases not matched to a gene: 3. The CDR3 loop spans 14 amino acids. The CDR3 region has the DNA TGTGCCAGCACCCGACTAGCGGGAACCGGGGAGCTGTTTTTT. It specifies CASTRLAGTGELFF.

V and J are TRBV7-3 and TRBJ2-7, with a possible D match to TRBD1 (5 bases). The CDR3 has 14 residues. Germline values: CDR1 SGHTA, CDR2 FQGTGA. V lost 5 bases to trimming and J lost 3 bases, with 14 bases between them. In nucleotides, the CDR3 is TGTGCCAGCAGCCCGAGGACATCCAACTACGAGCAGTACTTC. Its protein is CASSPRTSNYEQYF.

The CDR3 coding sequence is TGTGCCACAAAAACAGAGCCCCTAGGCTATGGCTACACCTTC. Translation: CATKTEPLGYGYTF. The gene calls are TRBV15 and TRBJ1-2; D is unresolved. V dropped 9 bases and J dropped 4 bases, with 18 bases sitting between them. The CDR3 loop spans 14 amino acids. Germline-derived CDR1 and CDR2 are LNHNV and YYDKDF (reference sequence).